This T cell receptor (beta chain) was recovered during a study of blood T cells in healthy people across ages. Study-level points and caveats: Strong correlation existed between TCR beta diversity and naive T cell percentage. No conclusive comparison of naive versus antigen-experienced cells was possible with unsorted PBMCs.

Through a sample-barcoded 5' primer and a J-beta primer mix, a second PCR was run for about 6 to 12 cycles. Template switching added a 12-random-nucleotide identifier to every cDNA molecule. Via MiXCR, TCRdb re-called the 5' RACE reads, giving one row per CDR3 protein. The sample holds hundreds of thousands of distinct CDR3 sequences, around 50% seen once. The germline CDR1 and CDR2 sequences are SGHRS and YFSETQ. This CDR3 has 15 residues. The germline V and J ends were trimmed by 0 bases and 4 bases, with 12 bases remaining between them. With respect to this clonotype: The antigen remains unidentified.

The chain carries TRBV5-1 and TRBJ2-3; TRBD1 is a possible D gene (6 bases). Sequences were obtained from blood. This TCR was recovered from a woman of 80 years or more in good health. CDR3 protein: CASSLVGGTADTQYF. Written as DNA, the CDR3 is TGCGCCAGCAGCTTGGTAGGGGGAACGGCAGATACGCAGTATTTT.